This TCR beta chain stems from a study of cytomegalovirus exposure and HLA in healthy donors (dated by TCRdb to the late 2010s). For the wider study: An earlier analysis of 550 to 700 of the donors reported roughly 270 Gb of sequence data and roughly 100 million unique TCR beta sequences from approximately 180 million T cells. About 300 gigabases of sequencing data and tens of millions of unique TCR sequences were included in an early release covering 550 to 650 HLA-typed donors. Among the roughly 400 genotyped donors, around 81% belonged to the genetic ancestry cluster associated with self-reported Caucasian donors. The aim of the study was to test whether cataloging public T cell receptors could identify signatures of past pathogen exposure. Using immunosequencing, the study profiled T cell repertoires from approximately 700 subjects and related those repertoires to cytomegalovirus serostatus. Besides the first cohort of around 670 subjects, a separate validation cohort made up of 95 to 150 different subjects was used. To predict cytomegalovirus infection status, the study brought together high-throughput TCR immunosequencing, statistical association of individual TCRs with disease status, and machine learning. A later analysis re-examined previously published TCR beta repertoires from over 500 donors and added high-resolution HLA genotyping to investigate patterns of TCR occurrence. In the later analysis, no new phenotypic data were used to find candidate immune exposures; instead, reliance was placed on TCR beta sequences and their occurrence across donors. An earlier analysis of a few hundred of the donors applied high-throughput TCR beta sequencing to assess whether each TCR beta V gene segment acted as functional or pseudogenic. Donor age, sex, ethnicity and CMV serostatus were collected together with the repertoire data. Genome-wide SNP genotypes for about 65% of the 666 donors were used in a later genetic analysis, which treated that subset as a discovery cohort. Every repertoire in the discovery cohort had been generated on one and the same sequencing platform. Class I and class II HLA loci were covered by the typing at four-digit resolution. Typing coverage differed by locus: A, B, C, DRB1 and DQB1 were typed in roughly 620-640 donors, DQA1 in about 550, DPA1 in around 610, and DPB1 in roughly 450. Four to six DR-DQ haplotypes were handled as single units for association and clustering because linkage in the cohort was strong. Among roughly 400 genotyped donors of the cohort, an average of approximately 240,000 unique TCR beta nucleotide sequences was sequenced per donor, of which about 18% were non-productive. The paper's findings and limits, for the study overall: For the cohort, immune exposure information was limited to CMV serostatus. While some public TCRs were present in many individuals, most TCR sequences turned up only very rarely across donors. When HLA alleles, especially DR and DQ, strongly co-occurred, attributing TCR associations to individual alleles was difficult. Some IMGT-functional V segments, including TRBV6-2 and TRBV6-3, could not be told apart with the 87-base-pair reads, so those segments were excluded. The authors suggested that the approach could potentially be extended to other disease states and immunological phenotypes. Because counts were too low, about 18 rarely observed V segments, including chromosome 9 orphons, were excluded from the earlier analysis of some 590 of the donors. In both the original and validation cohorts, the classifier was reported to diagnose cytomegalovirus status with high specificity and sensitivity. Most CMV-associated TCR beta chains appeared to be HLA-restricted in a later analysis, and the HLA associations seemed to be driven largely by CMV exposure. The presence/absence analyses assumed that sequencing depth was roughly uniform across donors, and that assumption may not be true. In vitro tests confirmed that a few of the cytomegalovirus-associated TCR beta chains recognize cytomegalovirus antigens. According to a later analysis, TCR association rates differed among HLA loci, with DRB1 alleles showing the most associated TCRs and HLA-C alleles showing the fewest. In a later analysis, several top co-occurrence clusters were reported to appear linked to parvovirus B19, influenza, CMV and Epstein-Barr virus. A further reported finding was that TCR beta sequences accurately predicted the HLA-A and HLA-B alleles for most subjects in the first cohort. In a later genetic analysis, a missense DCLRE1C variant was associated with V-gene and J-gene trimming of TCR beta chains, and the association was replicated in an independent cohort. A cluster of highly shared sequence variants was judged likely to be a technical artifact of the sequencing pipeline. According to a later genetic analysis, donors in an Asian-associated ancestry cluster had fewer N-insertions in productive TCRs than the approximately 670-donor mean. An earlier analysis of roughly 570 of the donors showed that most TCR beta V segments appeared in productive rearrangements either about 90% or about 30% of the time, which broadly matched IMGT annotations. In a later analysis, HLA-associated TCR beta chains showed more clonal expansion and lower generation probabilities than non-associated chains that were equally common. The study listed 150 to 200 TCR beta chains as associated with cytomegalovirus. Specific HLA alleles were associated with roughly 16,000 TCR beta sequences at a false discovery rate of 0.05 in a later analysis. HLA typing was unavailable for some donors at each locus, so association tests used only the typed subset. Correlated functional status among segregating V segments might be attributable to linkage disequilibrium, but an unknown experimental factor could not be ruled out. The cohort was sequenced for TCR beta chains only, and without alpha or paired-chain data the features that could be detected were limited.

With respect to this clone: It lacks a known antigen. Base-call qualities are not available, and no considerably larger clone is one nucleotide away.

The cohort comprised under 700 healthy bone marrow donors. All cohort members were sampled while nominally healthy, although unrecorded immune exposures were likely present. The donor was CMV seropositive and was included in the group of around 300 seropositive cohort members. Each donor provided a peripheral blood sample, and peripheral blood mononuclear cells were used for TCR beta sequencing. Genomic DNA was extracted from the blood cell samples with the Qiagen DNeasy Blood Extraction Kit. Unmatched junction bases come to 15, with V trimmed by 5 bases and J by 3 bases. Including the terminal cysteine and phenylalanine, the CDR3 comprises 18 residues. Just the 54-base CDR3 DNA is kept, in frame starting at base 1. CDR1 SGHVS and CDR2 FQNEAQ were looked up in the germline V gene. Receptors were amplified or captured by the immunoSEQ multiplex PCR assay. For the multiplex PCR, a mixture combining 60 forward primers for TCR Vbeta segments and 13 reverse primers for TCR Jbeta segments was used. The CDR3 region of rearranged TCR beta genes was amplified from genomic DNA with a multiplex PCR assay. On the Illumina HiSeq System, the amplified TCR beta libraries were sequenced as 87-base-pair reads. The authors' pipeline ran thus. A later analysis tallied some 79 million unique TCR beta chains across the 660 or so repertoires, and about 12 million of those chains were shared by two or more donors. Raw reads were error-corrected and collapsed into unique sequences with a nearest-neighbor algorithm that merged closely related sequences to remove PCR and sequencing errors. V, D and J gene segments were assigned by aligning CDR3 sequences to IMGT reference sequences. Each retained sequence needed at least a six-nucleotide match to both a V gene segment and a J gene segment. Rearrangements were called productive when the CDR3 lacked stop codons and stayed in frame with V and J; all others were non-productive. CDR3 was defined by IMGT convention, running from the second conserved V-encoded cysteine to the conserved J-encoded phenylalanine. The earlier analysis of a few hundred of the donors excluded any sequence lacking an unambiguous match to a single V gene segment. An earlier analysis of 587 of the donors called V segments functional above 56.7% productive rearrangements and segregating when the between-donor standard deviation exceeded 5%. A statistical classification framework was developed to diagnose cytomegalovirus status using the catalog of TCR beta chain sequences. A later analysis assigned V and J genes by comparing TCR nucleotide sequences with IMGT/GENE-DB human TR gene sequences. Using the TCRdist pipeline, a later analysis assigned CDR3 sequences along with most-parsimonious VDJ recombination scenarios. A later analysis defined each TCR beta chain by its CDR3 amino acid sequence plus V-gene family, and excluded reads lacking a unique V-gene family. In a later analysis, 550 to 650 highly shared, low-generation-probability nucleotide sequences were removed to address suspected cross-contamination and a sequencing artifact. In a later analysis, a clonal expansion index for each public chain was calculated from normalized within-repertoire ranks of inferred template counts. In a later analysis, generation probabilities were computed with a VDJ recombination model fitted to out-of-frame rearrangements, and the resulting probabilities were checked against IGoR. In a later analysis, TCR-TCR, TCR-HLA and TCR-CMV co-occurrence was scored with hypergeometric tests, and a repertoire-size bias correction was applied to TCR pairs. In a later analysis, false discovery rates were estimated by permuting HLA or CMV assignments 20 times. In a later analysis, co-occurring TCRs were grouped using DBSCAN, and TCRdist sequence similarity was added for clustering within HLA-allele-positive subsets. For co-occurrence clustering, repertoires with fewer than 30,000 or more than 120,000 public chains were excluded, along with four or five repertoires with anomalous nucleotide sharing. TCRdb retrieved this table from immuneACCESS and kept in-frame rearrangements only. Not all clones are present; in checked studies, unresolved V genes account for under half, and no reason is known for the remainder. V, J and clone size derive from that table, while D and trimming were established from the DNA sequence. This sample holds over 130,000 clones; around 79% were observed only once. 5% to 6.5% of the sample is taken by the ten largest.

The clonotype originates from a man in his fifties in good health and CMV-seropositive. The sequence links TRBV7-8 to TRBJ2-7; 11 of the junction bases match TRBD2. The sample consisted of PBMCs. The DNA sequence follows: TGTGCCAGCAGCCCTCATCCTTCCGGGACTAGCGGCTTCTACGAGCAGTACTTC. The translation is CASSPHPSGTSGFYEQYF.